The 12 T cell receptor beta chains in this list originate from one sample, sequenced in a study of OX40 agonist ivuxolimab in advanced cancers. Data came from immunoSEQ multiplex PCR; TCRdb stores just in-frame clones and leaves some out. The table records roughly 63,000 clones, around 86% of them present only once. The sample was CD4+ or CD8+ T cells sorted from blood, taken in a trial of the OX40 agonist ivuxolimab. The receptors derive from an adult with an advanced solid tumor such as melanoma, head and neck, liver or kidney cancer.

This sequence joins TRBV27 and TRBJ2-3; D possibly corresponds to TRBD2 (6 bases). The CDR3 totals 13 residues. V was shortened by 7 bases and J by 7 bases, with 15 bases between the two germline ends. Germline CDR1 MNHEY, CDR2 SMNVEV (reference sequence). The CDR3 nucleotides read TGTGCCAGCACCAGCGGCGGGGTGCATACGCAGTATTTT. It translates to CASTSGGVHTQYF.

This chain uses TRBV18 with TRBJ2-5; the D gene is possibly TRBD1 (6 bases). The end of the DNA fits TRBJ2-7 better, so the J call may be wrong. The germline gives CDR1 KGHSH, CDR2 LQKENI. The CDR3 has 15 amino acids. CDR3 nucleotides: TGTGCCAGCTCACCACGACAGGAGCGACCGGGCGAGCAGTACTTC. This codes for CASSPRQERPGEQYF.

The gene calls are TRBV18 and TRBJ1-6; maybe TRBD1 (6 bases). Germline V gene sequence: CDR1 KGHSH, CDR2 LQKENI. Trimming cost V 0 bases and J 10 bases, with 16 bases left between them. The CDR3 extends over 16 amino acids. The CDR3 region is CASSPPVVQGTSPLHF. For the CDR3, the DNA is TGTGCCAGCTCACCACCGGTTGTACAGGGAACCTCACCCCTCCACTTT.

The chain is built from TRBV19 and TRBJ1-2; unclear D gene. Germline lookup yields CDR1 LNHDA and CDR2 SQIVND (reference sequence). Trimming removed 0 bases at V and 5 bases at J, with 10 bases between. The CDR3 length is 14 residues. The CDR3 coding sequence is TGTGCCAGTAGTATAGACTTTGGTTATTATGGCTACACCTTC. Protein product: CASSIDFGYYGYTF.

The rearrangement joins TRBV6-1 to TRBJ1-2, with unresolved D. The CDR3 is 14 amino acids. Germline V lookup: CDR1 MNHNS, CDR2 SASEGT. V lost 2 bases to trimming and J lost 0 bases, with 7 bases between them. The CDR3 sequence: CASSEYGTNYGYTF. The CDR3 bases are TGTGCCAGCAGTGAATATGGGACTAACTATGGCTACACCTTC.

In nucleotides, the CDR3 is TGCAGCGGTAAGGTTAGGCAGGACAGCCACGAGCAGTACTTC. As protein: CSGKVRQDSHEQYF. V and J are TRBV29-1 and TRBJ2-7, with a possible D match to TRBD1 (6 bases). The CDR3 is 14 residues long. Germline CDR1 and CDR2: SQVTM and ANQGSEA. Trimming stripped 7 bases from V and 5 bases from J, with 21 bases between.

The rearrangement uses TRBV4-1 and TRBJ2-1; TRBD2 aligns across 11 bases. Germline-derived CDR1 and CDR2 are MGHRA and YSYEKL. The CDR3 contains 15 residues. J was trimmed by 6 bases and V by 1 base; bases with no gene match: 2. CDR3 sequence reads: CASSQGLAGRNEQFF. The CDR3 DNA follows: TGCGCCAGCAGCCAAGGACTAGCGGGGCGCAATGAGCAGTTCTTC.

The chain uses TRBV18 and TRBJ2-7, with D possibly being TRBD2 (5 bases). The CDR3 runs to 14 residues. Per germline, CDR1 KGHSH and CDR2 LQKENI. Trimming left V 0 bases short and J 3 bases short, with 9 bases between. The CDR3 DNA reads as TGTGCCAGCTCACCACCCGCCGGGAACTACGAGCAGTACTTC. Encoded protein: CASSPPAGNYEQYF.

V and J are TRBV19 and TRBJ1-1, with D possibly TRBD1 on 6 matching bases. Germline CDR1 and CDR2: LNHDA and SQIVND (reference sequence). The CDR3 runs to 14 residues. Trimming cost V 5 bases and J 4 bases, with 14 bases left between them. CDR3 protein: CASSSRGLGTEAFF. The CDR3 coding sequence is TGTGCCAGTAGTTCCAGGGGATTAGGCACTGAAGCTTTCTTT.

The V gene is TRBV7-2, the J gene TRBJ2-7; D is uncertain. CDR3 length: 14 residues. Looked up from germline, CDR1 is SGHTA and CDR2 is FQGNSA. With 5 bases removed from V and 3 bases from J, the gap between germline ends came to 14 bases. CDR3 bases: TGTGCCAGCAGCCTAGACGGCAGTTTCTACGAGCAGTACTTC. It is translated as CASSLDGSFYEQYF.

This clone came up once. The germline gene is not matched at one end of the junction; a read error may be the cause. The chain uses TRBV18 and TRBJ1-1, with TRBD1 as a possible D gene (5 bases). CDR3 length: 14 residues. In germline, CDR1 is KGHSH, CDR2 LQKENI. CDR3 sequence reads: CASSPRGSGFLIFF. CDR3 DNA sequence: TGTGCCAGCTCACCACGGGGGTCTGGTTTCCTCATATTTTTT. Complete variable domain (other parts from reference TRBV18 and TRBJ1-1): NAGVMQNPRHLVRRRGQEARLRCSPMKGHSHVYWYRQLPEEGLKFMVYLQKENIIDESGMPKERFSAEFPKEGPSILRIQQVVRGDSAAYFCASSPRGSGFLIFFGQGTRLTVV.

This chain connects TRBV7-8 to TRBJ1-2; no definite D call. The CDR3 covers 14 residues. Germline CDR1 SGHVS, CDR2 FQNEAQ. The V end lost 0 bases, the J end lost 5 bases, and 10 bases lay between the germline ends. CDR3 nucleotide sequence: TGTGCCAGCAGCTTAGCGGGAAGGGATTATGGCTACACCTTC. It specifies CASSLAGRDYGYTF. The full variable domain, its missing parts supplied by reference TRBV7-8 and TRBJ1-2, is GAGVSQSPRYKVAKRGQDVALRCDPISGHVSLFWYQQALGQGPEFLTYFQNEAQLDKSGLPSDRFFAERPEGSVSTLKIQRTQQEDSAVYLCASSLAGRDYGYTFGSGTRLTVV.